Below, 20 T cell receptor beta chains from the same sample are listed, as sequenced in a study of blood T cell repertoires in COVID-19. The protocol was immunoSEQ multiplex PCR, while the TCRdb copy is restricted to in-frame clones and leaves out a portion. The sample yields fewer than 400,000 clones, 70% to 90% seen once. The sequenced material came from PBMCs or T cells enriched from blood (not recorded which). The receptors originated from a man between 25 and 39 years old who had recovered from COVID-19.

CDR3 sequence: CASRPQGHSDNEQFF. The CDR3 DNA reads as TGTGCCAGCAGGCCTCAGGGTCACAGTGACAATGAGCAGTTCTTC. The J gene is TRBJ2-1, the V gene TRBV7-3; weak D call: TRBD1 (5 bases). CDR1 and CDR2 from the germline V gene are SGHTA and FQGTGA. The V and J ends lost 6 bases and 5 bases respectively, with 17 bases between them. This CDR3 comprises 15 residues.

The rearrangement joins TRBV9 to TRBJ2-5; tentative D call: TRBD2 (6 bases). Trimming removed 4 bases from V and 2 bases from J, with 15 bases in between. The germline V gene has CDR1 SGDLS and CDR2 YYNGEE. This CDR3 region has 15 residues. CDR3 protein: CASSLGGVDQETQYF. The CDR3, as DNA: TGTGCCAGCAGCCTTGGAGGGGTGGATCAAGAGACCCAGTACTTC.

The chain couples TRBV10-2 to TRBJ1-5; 8 bases are a match to TRBD1. The CDR3 length is 16 residues. Unmatched junction bases numbered 4, after V lost 0 bases and J lost 3 bases. The germline V gene encodes CDR1 WSHSY and CDR2 SAAADI. The CDR3 loop reads CASSESKQGDNQPQHF. CDR3 nucleotide sequence: TGCGCCAGCAGTGAGTCAAAACAGGGGGACAATCAGCCCCAGCATTTT.

This clone has a single count. The genes are TRBV30 and TRBJ2-3; 9 bases map to TRBD2. Germline trimming cut 1 base from V and 8 bases from J; bases unmatched to any gene: 13. This CDR3 region has 16 residues. Germline assignment: CDR1 GTSNPN and CDR2 SVGIG (reference sequence). The CDR3 here is CAWSGASGVGLATQYF. The CDR3 DNA is TGTGCCTGGAGTGGGGCTAGCGGGGTGGGGTTGGCTACGCAGTATTTT.

The CDR3: CASSPGTSGGMGETQYF. The DNA of the CDR3 is TGCGCCAGCAGCCCAGGGACTAGCGGGGGGATGGGAGAGACCCAGTACTTC. The rearrangement links TRBV5-1 to TRBJ2-5; 15 positions match TRBD2. The V segment lost 4 bases and the J segment 4 bases; nucleotides outside the gene matches: 8. Germline values: CDR1 SGHRS, CDR2 YFSETQ. The CDR3 runs 17 residues.

The J gene is TRBJ2-2, the V gene TRBV7-3; TRBD1 matches at 8 bases. V shed 5 bases, J shed 5 bases, and the junction held 13 bases outside the gene matches. CDR1 SGHTA and CDR2 FQGTGA come from the germline V gene. The CDR3 loop spans 17 amino acids. The CDR3 DNA follows: TGTGCCAGCAGCCCGCAGCCCCAGGGGGCGGATACCGGGGAGCTGTTTTTT. Protein: CASSPQPQGADTGELFF.

The table lists this clone with a count of one. V and J are TRBV10-2 and TRBJ1-2, with TRBD1 matching 8 bases. With V trimmed by 7 bases and J by 3 bases, 7 bases remained unmatched. This CDR3 has 14 amino acids. The germline gives CDR1 WSHSY, CDR2 SAAADI. CDR3 amino acids: CASNDYRGDYGYTF. DNA of the CDR3: TGCGCCAGCAACGACTACAGGGGGGACTATGGCTACACCTTC.

The chain has TRBV6-6 and TRBJ1-4, with a possible D match to TRBD1 (6 bases). V was trimmed by 6 bases and J by 3 bases, leaving 14 bases between them. The germline V gene has CDR1 MNHNY and CDR2 SVGAGI (reference sequence). The CDR3 is 15 amino acids. The CDR3 loop is CASRDTGLANEKLFF. The DNA for the CDR3 is TGTGCCAGCAGGGATACAGGGTTAGCTAATGAAAAACTGTTTTTT.

The rearrangement uses TRBV4-1 and TRBJ1-2; 7 bases agree with TRBD1. Germline CDR1 reads MGHRA; CDR2 reads YSYEKL. There are 13 residues in the CDR3. V gave up 1 base and J gave up 6 bases; unmatched junction bases: 2. The CDR3 here is CASSQGDSDGYTF. In DNA form, the CDR3 reads TGCGCCAGCAGCCAAGGGGACAGTGATGGCTACACCTTC.

The chain joins TRBV30 to TRBJ1-2; D not resolved. Per germline, CDR1 GTSNPN and CDR2 SVGIG (reference sequence). V shed 0 bases and J shed 2 bases, with 10 bases lying between them. This CDR3 has 14 amino acids. CDR3 sequence reads: CAWSVLVENYGYTF. Here the CDR3 DNA reads TGTGCCTGGAGTGTTCTGGTAGAAAACTATGGCTACACCTTC.

The chain recombines TRBV10-3 with TRBJ1-2; D uncertain. The CDR3 has 14 amino acids. V was cut by 4 bases and J by 8 bases, with 17 bases left in between. Germline assignment: CDR1 ENHRY and CDR2 SYGVKD. CDR3 coding DNA: TGTGCCATCAGTGCGCAACGGGAAAATCGGGGCTACACCTTC. Its translation: CAISAQRENRGYTF.

The V call is TRBV19, the J call TRBJ1-3, with TRBD1 as a possible D gene (5 bases). Trimming cost V 3 bases and J 6 bases, with 12 bases left between them. Per the germline V gene, CDR1 is LNHDA and CDR2 is SQIVND (reference sequence). The CDR3 consists of 14 residues. The CDR3 DNA reads TGTGCCAGTAGTATTGGGCAGGGTGAAAACACCATATATTTT. Translating gives CASSIGQGENTIYF. The full variable domain, completed using reference TRBV19 and TRBJ1-3, is DGGITQSPKYLFRKEGQNVTLSCEQNLNHDAMYWYRQDPGQGLRLIYYSQIVNDFQKGDIAEGYSVSREKKESFPLTVTSAQKNPTAFYLCASSIGQGENTIYFGEGSWLTVV.

The chain is built from TRBV11-3 and TRBJ2-7; tentative D call: TRBD1 (6 bases). The V and J ends lost 1 base and 2 bases respectively, with 6 bases between them. Germline CDR1 and CDR2: SGHNT and YENEEA. The CDR3 contains 13 residues. The CDR3 loop is CASSLGTAYEQYF. DNA of the CDR3: TGTGCCAGCAGCTTAGGGACAGCCTACGAGCAGTACTTC. The variable domain in full, with the rest retrieved from reference TRBV11-3 and TRBJ2-7, is EAGVVQSPRYKIIEKKQPVAFWCNPISGHNTLYWYLQNLGQGPELLIRYENEEAVDDSQLPKDRFSAERLKGVDSTLKIQPAELGDSAVYLCASSLGTAYEQYFGPGTRLTVT.

V is TRBV7-9 and J is TRBJ1-2, with TRBD1 matching 8 bases. CDR3 length: 14 amino acids. The germline gives CDR1 SEHNR, CDR2 FQNEAQ (reference sequence). V shed 6 bases and J 3 bases; nucleotides not matched to a gene: 6. The CDR3 DNA reads TGTGCCAGCAGGGAACAGGGGGATGACTATGGCTACACCTTC. Translation gives CASREQGDDYGYTF.

This chain uses TRBV19 with TRBJ1-5; D remains unclear. The germline V gene has CDR1 LNHDA and CDR2 SQIVND (reference sequence). The germline V and J ends were trimmed by 1 base and 5 bases, with 9 bases remaining between them. The CDR3 extends over 14 amino acids. This CDR3 reads CASSIGVGDQPQHF. The DNA for the CDR3 is TGTGCCAGTAGTATAGGGGTCGGAGATCAGCCCCAGCATTTT. The full variable domain, rest sourced from reference TRBV19 and TRBJ1-5, is DGGITQSPKYLFRKEGQNVTLSCEQNLNHDAMYWYRQDPGQGLRLIYYSQIVNDFQKGDIAEGYSVSREKKESFPLTVTSAQKNPTAFYLCASSIGVGDQPQHFGDGTRLSIL.

The V and J genes are TRBV10-1 and TRBJ2-5; D uncertain. The CDR3 has 12 amino acids. Germline-derived CDR1 and CDR2 are WNHNN and SYGVQD (reference sequence). V was cut by 0 bases and J by 5 bases, with 4 bases left in between. The CDR3, as DNA: TGCGCCAGCAGTGAGTCCGTGGAGACCCAGTACTTC. Its protein product is CASSESVETQYF.

The chain has TRBV5-6 and TRBJ1-2, with a tentative D call TRBD1 (5 bases). Germline V gives CDR1 SGHDT, CDR2 YYEEEE. The CDR3 length is 13 residues. V was clipped by 3 bases and J by 7 bases, with 13 bases between them. CDR3 protein: CASSWKGVAGYTF. CDR3 sequence (DNA): TGTGCCAGCAGCTGGAAAGGGGTGGCTGGCTACACCTTC.

V and J are TRBV12-3 or TRBV12-4 and TRBJ1-2; D unclear. Trimming shortened V by 5 bases and J by 4 bases, and 11 bases separated the two germline ends. This CDR3 has 13 amino acids. DNA for the CDR3: TGTGCCAGCAGTGATCACAGCTCCTATGGCTACACCTTC. It encodes CASSDHSSYGYTF.

The J gene is TRBJ2-5, the V gene TRBV9; D is possibly TRBD1 (5 bases). Trimming pared 3 bases from V and 5 bases from J, leaving 17 bases between. The germline V gene has CDR1 SGDLS and CDR2 YYNGEE. The CDR3 has 15 residues. The CDR3 spells CASSAYQGGSETQYF. CDR3 bases: TGTGCCAGCAGCGCCTATCAGGGTGGGTCGGAGACCCAGTACTTC. The whole variable domain, remainder taken from reference TRBV9 and TRBJ2-5, is DSGVTQTPKHLITATGQRVTLRCSPRSGDLSVYWYQQSLDQGLQFLIQYYNGEERAKGNILERFSAQQFPDLHSELNLSSLELGDSALYFCASSAYQGGSETQYFGPGTRLLVL.

The rearrangement links TRBV3-1 (or the pseudogene TRBV3-2) to TRBJ1-6, with D tentatively TRBD1 (6 bases). The germline V gene encodes CDR1 LGHDT and CDR2 YNNKEL (reference sequence). CDR3 size: 14 residues. Trimming removed 3 bases from V and 13 bases from J, with 16 bases in between. As DNA, the CDR3 is TGTGCCAGCAGCCAGGGCGGACAGCCTCTGCCCCTCCACTTT. It yields the protein CASSQGGQPLPLHF.